This TCR beta chain was recovered during a study of spatial heterogeneity in lung cancer. In the study overall: TCR and UMI combinations that were unique each appeared, on average, more than ten times in raw reads.

In TCRdb, the 5' RACE reads were re-called with MiXCR into one record per CDR3 protein. The data show 35,000 to 55,000 distinct CDR3 sequences, about 6.8% seen once. Trimming took off 1 base at V and 4 bases at J, with 12 bases between the two ends. The CDR3 extends over 14 amino acids. Per germline, CDR1 SGHRS and CDR2 YFSETQ. Stated time point: sample taken at primary tumor resection. This clonotype was recorded at least ten times. Here the sequenced sample was PBMCs, taken at surgery. The TCR was taken from a female donor with early-stage non-small cell lung cancer. The chain recombines TRBV5-1 with TRBJ2-7, with D maybe TRBD1 (5 bases). CDR3: CASSLQGSQYEQYF. CDR3 DNA sequence: TGCGCCAGCAGCTTGCAGGGCAGCCAATACGAGCAGTACTTC.